These 27 T cell receptor beta chains were all obtained from the same sample, sequenced in a study of somatic mutations in cytotoxic T cells in rheumatoid arthritis. The assay was immunoSEQ multiplex PCR, and TCRdb's table has in-frame clones only and misses some. The profile shows about 30,000 clones, approximately 78% of them singletons. Sequenced material: CD8+ T cells sorted from blood. The receptors derive from an adult with rheumatoid arthritis.

The chain employs TRBV5-8 and TRBJ2-7; D unresolved. This CDR3 is built from 11 residues. Trimming cost V 4 bases and J 4 bases, with 6 bases left between them. CDR1 is SGHTS and CDR2 is YDEGEE in the germline V gene. The CDR3 region has the DNA TGTGCCAGCAGCAGACCTTACGAGCAGTACTTC. It yields the protein CASSRPYEQYF.

Within the sample, this clone is medium-sized (0.01 to 0.1%). The chain has TRBV5-1 and TRBJ1-1; D remains ambiguous. V lost 0 bases to trimming and J lost 0 bases, with 9 bases between them. Germline loops: CDR1 SGHRS, CDR2 YFSETQ. The CDR3 contains 15 residues. CDR3 region: CASSLEGRMNTEAFF. The CDR3, as DNA: TGCGCCAGCAGCTTGGAAGGACGGATGAACACTGAAGCTTTCTTT.

V and J are TRBV7-2 and TRBJ1-1; possible D gene TRBD1, 6 bases. CDR1 and CDR2 (germline): SGHTA, FQGNSA. Trimming removed 0 bases at V and 7 bases at J, with 12 bases between. The CDR3 covers 14 residues. The CDR3: CASSLARGRVEAFF. The CDR3, as DNA: TGTGCCAGCAGCTTAGCCCGGGGGCGGGTTGAAGCTTTCTTT.

The rearrangement links TRBV9 to TRBJ2-3; D possibly matches TRBD1 or TRBD2 (5 bases each). The V end lost 4 bases, the J end lost 10 bases, and 13 bases lay between the germline ends. Germline V gene lookup returns CDR1 SGDLS and CDR2 YYNGEE. The CDR3 contains 12 residues. The CDR3 DNA follows: TGTGCCAGCAGCACGGGACGCCAGGCGCAGTATTTT. As protein: CASSTGRQAQYF.

This chain joins TRBV25-1 and TRBJ2-5, with D possibly TRBD2 on 7 matching bases. The V gene's germline CDR1 is MGHDK and CDR2 SYGVNS. This CDR3 is 16 amino acids long. V was trimmed by 3 bases and J by 7 bases, leaving 21 bases between them. This CDR3 reads CASSEPRGGARRTQYF. Here the CDR3 DNA reads TGTGCCAGCAGTGAGCCTAGGGGGGGGGCACGGAGGACCCAGTACTTC.

The chain's CDR3 is CSVDSGELFF. CDR3 DNA: TGCAGCGTTGATTCCGGGGAACTGTTTTTT. This chain joins TRBV29-1 and TRBJ1-4; D call uncertain. The germline V gene has CDR1 SQVTM and CDR2 ANQGSEA. The CDR3 contains 10 residues. V lost 3 bases and J 12 bases, leaving 8 bases between the germline ends.

This clone turned up a few times. The chain combines TRBV7-8 with TRBJ1-5, with D uncertain. The CDR3 is made up of 15 amino acids. Germline V gene sequence: CDR1 SGHVS, CDR2 FQNEAQ. The ends were cut back, 5 bases at V and 5 bases at J, with 16 bases in the middle. The CDR3 is CASSQARDFDQPQHF. The CDR3 DNA reads as TGTGCCAGCAGCCAAGCTAGGGATTTCGATCAGCCCCAGCATTTT.

This clone was counted once. The chain has TRBV19 and TRBJ2-2, with unresolved D. Deletions cut 0 bases from V and 6 bases from J, with 11 bases between. CDR1 is LNHDA and CDR2 is SQIVND in the germline V gene (reference sequence). The CDR3 extends over 15 amino acids. The CDR3 coding sequence is TGTGCCAGTAGTATAGATAGGGATACACCCGGGGAGCTGTTTTTT. It specifies CASSIDRDTPGELFF.

V usage is TRBV27 and J usage is TRBJ1-5; D ambiguous. The V end lost 5 bases, the J end lost 5 bases, and 10 bases lay between the germline ends. CDR3 length: 13 amino acids. The germline gives CDR1 MNHEY, CDR2 SMNVEV (reference sequence). The CDR3 nucleotides are TGTGCCAGCAGTAGCGGACGGCATCAGCCCCAGCATTTT. Translating it yields CASSSGRHQPQHF.

The V and J genes are TRBV7-6 and TRBJ1-4, with D tentatively TRBD1 (5 bases). Trimming removed 6 bases from V and 1 base from J, with 9 bases in between. The germline V gene has CDR1 SGHVS and CDR2 FNYEAQ. The CDR3 totals 14 residues. The CDR3 is CASSPTVTNEKLFF. The DNA for the CDR3 is TGTGCCAGCAGTCCGACAGTAACTAATGAAAAACTGTTTTTT.

This clone was counted a few times. J is TRBJ1-6 and V is TRBV19, with 9 nucleotides matching TRBD1. V dropped 3 bases and J dropped 9; count of bases not matched to a gene: 3. CDR3 length: 14 residues. CDR1 and CDR2 from the germline V gene are LNHDA and SQIVND (reference sequence). The CDR3 nucleotides are TGTGCCAGTAGTATGGGGGGACAGGGTTCACCCCTCCACTTT. Translation gives CASSMGGQGSPLHF.

The CDR3 is CASSFLAGVWETQYF. In DNA form, the CDR3 reads TGTGCCAGCAGCTTCCTAGCGGGGGTTTGGGAGACCCAGTACTTC. The chain uses TRBV5-6 and TRBJ2-5; 10 bases are shared with TRBD2. This CDR3 is 15 amino acids long. Germline V gives CDR1 SGHDT, CDR2 YYEEEE. With V trimmed by 2 bases and J by 5 bases, 6 bases remained unmatched. The full variable domain, with the rest looked up from reference TRBV5-6 and TRBJ2-5, is DAGVTQSPTHLIKTRGQQVTLRCSPKSGHDTVSWYQQALGQGPQFIFQYYEEEERQRGNFPDRFSGHQFPNYSSELNVNALLLGDSALYLCASSFLAGVWETQYFGPGTRLLVL.

CDR3 protein: CASSQAGRDTDTQYF. CDR3 sequence (DNA): TGCGCCAGCAGCCAAGCAGGCCGGGACACAGATACGCAGTATTTT. The chain has TRBV4-1 and TRBJ2-3, with D possibly being TRBD2 (5 bases). V was trimmed by 1 base and J by 2 bases, leaving 10 bases between them. Germline V CDR1 and CDR2: MGHRA, YSYEKL. The CDR3 has 15 amino acids.

This clone was observed a handful of times. The chain uses TRBV30 and TRBJ2-7, with 9 bases fitting TRBD1. The CDR3 loop spans 15 amino acids. Germline V gene data show CDR1 as GTSNPN and CDR2 as SVGIG (reference sequence). The ends lost 0 bases at V and 7 bases at J; junction bases unmatched: 10. The DNA of the CDR3 is TGTGCCTGGAGTGTGGGGTCACAGGGGGCGAATGAGCAGTACTTC. It codes for CAWSVGSQGANEQYF.

The chain has TRBV29-1 and TRBJ1-1; no clear D. Trimming took 4 bases from V and 2 from J, leaving 5 bases between them. Germline V gene sequence: CDR1 SQVTM, CDR2 ANQGSEA. CDR3 size: 11 residues. CDR3 coding DNA: TGCAGCGTTGGATTTAACACTGAAGCTTTCTTT. Encoded protein: CSVGFNTEAFF.

This chain uses TRBV27 with TRBJ2-1; 8 bases are a match to TRBD2. The CDR3 consists of 15 residues. V was pared by 6 bases and J by 6 bases, with 10 bases of the junction left unmatched. The V gene's germline CDR1 is MNHEY and CDR2 SMNVEV (reference sequence). The CDR3 DNA sequence: TGTGCCAGCAGGATCAGCGGGGGACCGGTCAATGAGCAGTTCTTC. Protein sequence: CASRISGGPVNEQFF.

V gene TRBV29-1 combines with J gene TRBJ1-2; TRBD1 matches 8 bases. Germline V lookup: CDR1 SQVTM, CDR2 ANQGSEA. Germline trimming cut 7 bases from V and 6 bases from J; bases unmatched to any gene: 7. The CDR3 runs to 12 residues. The CDR3, as DNA: TGCAGCGCAACAGGGGGTTCCGATGGCTACACCTTC. It is translated as CSATGGSDGYTF.

The CDR3 is CASSYAGYNEQFF. CDR3 DNA sequence: TGTGCCAGCAGTTATGCAGGATACAATGAGCAGTTCTTC. The gene calls are TRBV6-6 and TRBJ2-1; D gene unclear. Deletions cut 3 bases from V and 4 bases from J, with 7 bases between. Germline-derived CDR1 and CDR2 are MNHNY and SVGAGI (reference sequence). The CDR3 length is 13 residues.

The rearrangement links TRBV13 to TRBJ2-1, with no clear D. Trimming pared 1 base from V and 5 bases from J, leaving 15 bases between. There are 16 residues in the CDR3. In germline, CDR1 is PRHDT, CDR2 FYEKMQ (reference sequence). CDR3 nucleotide sequence: TGTGCCAGCAGCTTAGTTCCCCTAGGCAGCAACAATGAGCAGTTCTTC. Translation gives CASSLVPLGSNNEQFF.

Written as DNA, the CDR3 is TGTGCCAGCAGTTCCATGGACAGCCAAGAGACCCAGTACTTC. Translating gives CASSSMDSQETQYF. This chain uses TRBV27 with TRBJ2-5, with D possibly TRBD1 on 6 matching bases. The CDR3 covers 14 residues. The germline V gene encodes CDR1 MNHEY and CDR2 SMNVEV (reference sequence). V was cut by 4 bases and J by 1 base, with 10 bases left in between.

Only a few counts were recorded for this clone. CDR3 sequence (DNA): TGTGCCAGCAGCTTCGAAGGACAGGGTTCAGAGCTGTTTTTT. It translates to CASSFEGQGSELFF. V is TRBV7-6 and J is TRBJ2-2; 8 bases are shared with TRBD1. The germline V gene has CDR1 SGHVS and CDR2 FNYEAQ. V dropped 3 bases and J dropped 11; count of bases not matched to a gene: 8. The CDR3 is made up of 14 amino acids.

V gene TRBV11-3 combines with J gene TRBJ2-3; the D gene could be TRBD1 or TRBD2 (5 bases each). In germline, CDR1 is SGHNT, CDR2 YENEEA. This CDR3 region has 15 residues. V lost 3 bases and J lost 4, with 14 bases in between. The DNA for the CDR3 is TGTGCCAGCAGCTTCGACCTCCTGGGGGCAGATACGCAGTATTTT. Translated: CASSFDLLGADTQYF. The variable domain in full, with the rest retrieved from reference TRBV11-3 and TRBJ2-3, is EAGVVQSPRYKIIEKKQPVAFWCNPISGHNTLYWYLQNLGQGPELLIRYENEEAVDDSQLPKDRFSAERLKGVDSTLKIQPAELGDSAVYLCASSFDLLGADTQYFGPGTRLTVL.

The chain carries TRBV6-1 and TRBJ1-5; TRBD1 is a possible D gene (5 bases). Trimming left V 10 bases short and J 3 bases short, with 13 bases between. This CDR3 comprises 13 residues. CDR1 and CDR2 from the germline V gene are MNHNS and SASEGT. The CDR3 reads CATENRSNQPQHF. In nucleotides, the CDR3 is TGTGCCACCGAGAACAGGTCCAATCAGCCCCAGCATTTT.

The V call is TRBV7-3, the J call TRBJ2-1, with 10 bases that match TRBD1. CDR3 size: 16 residues. After removal of 3 bases from V and 2 bases from J, the junction contained 4 bases not matched to a gene. Germline V gives CDR1 SGHTA, CDR2 FQGTGA. The CDR3 loop is CASSFTDRGTYNEQFF. For the CDR3, the DNA is TGTGCCAGCAGCTTTACGGACAGGGGGACCTACAATGAGCAGTTCTTC.

This sequence joins TRBV6-4 and TRBJ2-3, with 9 bases fitting TRBD2. Trimming took 0 bases from V and 4 from J; bases not matched to a gene: 5. The CDR3 consists of 16 residues. Germline assignment: CDR1 MRHNA and CDR2 SNTAGT. This CDR3 is CASSDSAGGLADTQYF. In nucleotides, the CDR3 is TGTGCCAGCAGTGACTCGGCGGGGGGGCTTGCAGATACGCAGTATTTT.

CDR3 in amino acids: CASSLDPSGANVLTF. DNA for the CDR3: TGCGCCAGCAGCTTAGACCCCTCTGGGGCCAACGTCCTGACTTTC. The chain combines TRBV5-1 with TRBJ2-6; no reliable D call. The V end lost 2 bases, the J end lost 0 bases, and 6 bases lay between the germline ends. CDR3 size: 15 residues. The germline V gene encodes CDR1 SGHRS and CDR2 YFSETQ.

This clone was counted between two and nine times. The chain carries TRBV11-3 and TRBJ1-1; D call uncertain. Trimming removed 5 bases at V and 1 base at J, with 8 bases between. Germline V gives CDR1 SGHNT, CDR2 YENEEA. The CDR3 is 13 amino acids. The CDR3 DNA reads as TGTGCCAGCAGCCCTCGGGGGAACACTGAAGCTTTCTTT. Its translation is CASSPRGNTEAFF.